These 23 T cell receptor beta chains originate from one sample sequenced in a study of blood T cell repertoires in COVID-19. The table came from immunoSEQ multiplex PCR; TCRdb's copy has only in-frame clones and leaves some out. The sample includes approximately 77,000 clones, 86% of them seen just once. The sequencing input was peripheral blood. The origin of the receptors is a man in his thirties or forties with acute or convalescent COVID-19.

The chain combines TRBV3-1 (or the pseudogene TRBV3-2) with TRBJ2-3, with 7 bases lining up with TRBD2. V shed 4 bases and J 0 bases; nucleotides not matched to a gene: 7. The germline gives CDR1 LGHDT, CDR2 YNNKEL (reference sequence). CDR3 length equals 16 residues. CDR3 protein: CASSLRSGGSTDTQYF. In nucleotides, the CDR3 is TGTGCCAGCAGCCTACGGTCGGGGGGAAGCACAGATACGCAGTATTTT.

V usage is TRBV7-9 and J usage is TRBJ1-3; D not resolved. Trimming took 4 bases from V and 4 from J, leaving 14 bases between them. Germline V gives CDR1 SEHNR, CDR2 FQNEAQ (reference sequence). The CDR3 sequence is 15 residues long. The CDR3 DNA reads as TGTGCCAGCAGCTCATTCCGGGGAGACGGAAACACCATATATTTT. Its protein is CASSSFRGDGNTIYF.

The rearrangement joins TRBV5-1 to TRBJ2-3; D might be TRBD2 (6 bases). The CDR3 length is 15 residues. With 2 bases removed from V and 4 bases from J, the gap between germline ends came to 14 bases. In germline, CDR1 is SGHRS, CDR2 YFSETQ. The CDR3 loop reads CASSLGGMLADTQYF. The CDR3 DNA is TGCGCCAGCAGCTTAGGCGGGATGCTCGCAGATACGCAGTATTTT.

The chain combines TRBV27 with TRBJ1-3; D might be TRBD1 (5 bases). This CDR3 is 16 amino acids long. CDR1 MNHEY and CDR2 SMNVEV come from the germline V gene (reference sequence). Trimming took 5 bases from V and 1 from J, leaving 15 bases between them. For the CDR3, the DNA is TGTGCCAGCAGTAAAGTGTACAGGTCGTCTGGAAACACCATATATTTT. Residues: CASSKVYRSSGNTIYF.

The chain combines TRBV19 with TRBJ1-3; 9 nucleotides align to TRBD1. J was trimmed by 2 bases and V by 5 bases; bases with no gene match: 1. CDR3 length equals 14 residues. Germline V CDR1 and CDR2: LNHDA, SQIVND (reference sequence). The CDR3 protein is CASSWTGAGNTIYF. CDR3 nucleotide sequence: TGTGCCAGTAGTTGGACAGGGGCTGGAAACACCATATATTTT.

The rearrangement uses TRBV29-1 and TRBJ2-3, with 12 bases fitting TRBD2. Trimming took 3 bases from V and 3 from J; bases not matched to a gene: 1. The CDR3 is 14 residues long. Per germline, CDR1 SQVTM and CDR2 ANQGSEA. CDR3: CSVETSGRTDTQYF. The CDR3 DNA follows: TGCAGCGTTGAGACTAGCGGGAGAACAGATACGCAGTATTTT.

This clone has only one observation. CDR3 DNA: TGTGCCAGCAGCGAAACAGGGATCACAGATACGCAGTATTTT. It encodes CASSETGITDTQYF. This rearrangement joins TRBV2 to TRBJ2-3; D may be TRBD1 (6 bases). This CDR3 has 14 amino acids. V dropped 6 bases and J dropped 2 bases, with 12 bases sitting between them. Germline lookup yields CDR1 SNHLY and CDR2 FYNNEI.

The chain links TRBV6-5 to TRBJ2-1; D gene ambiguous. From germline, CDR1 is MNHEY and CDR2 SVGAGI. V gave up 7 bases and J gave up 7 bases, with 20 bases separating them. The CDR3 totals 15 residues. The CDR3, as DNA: TGTGCCAGCACCAGAGGTCCATTCTCTACAAATGAGCAGTTCTTC. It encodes CASTRGPFSTNEQFF.

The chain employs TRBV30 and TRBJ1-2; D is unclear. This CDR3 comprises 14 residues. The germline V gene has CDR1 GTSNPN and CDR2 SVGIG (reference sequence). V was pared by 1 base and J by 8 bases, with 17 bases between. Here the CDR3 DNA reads TGTGCCTGGAGTGCCCAAGAAGTCACTCCGGGCTACACCTTC. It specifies CAWSAQEVTPGYTF.

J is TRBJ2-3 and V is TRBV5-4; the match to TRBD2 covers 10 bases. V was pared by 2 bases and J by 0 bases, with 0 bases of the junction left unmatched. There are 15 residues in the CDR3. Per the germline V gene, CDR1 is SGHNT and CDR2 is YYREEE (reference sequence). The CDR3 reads CASSFSGGSTDTQYF. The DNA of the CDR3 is TGTGCCAGCAGCTTTAGCGGGGGGAGCACAGATACGCAGTATTTT.

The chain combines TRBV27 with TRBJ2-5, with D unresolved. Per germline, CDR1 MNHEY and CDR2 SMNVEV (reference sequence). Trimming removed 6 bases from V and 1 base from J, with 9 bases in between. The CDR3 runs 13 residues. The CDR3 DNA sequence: TGTGCCAGCAGAAGGAGTATCCAAGAGACCCAGTACTTC. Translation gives CASRRSIQETQYF.

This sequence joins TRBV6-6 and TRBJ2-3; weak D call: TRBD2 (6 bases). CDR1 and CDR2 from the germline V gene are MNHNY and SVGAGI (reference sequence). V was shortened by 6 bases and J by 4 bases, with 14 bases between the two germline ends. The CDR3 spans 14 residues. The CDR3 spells CASRPSGGADTQYF. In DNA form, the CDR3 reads TGTGCCAGCAGACCAAGCGGAGGGGCAGATACGCAGTATTTT.

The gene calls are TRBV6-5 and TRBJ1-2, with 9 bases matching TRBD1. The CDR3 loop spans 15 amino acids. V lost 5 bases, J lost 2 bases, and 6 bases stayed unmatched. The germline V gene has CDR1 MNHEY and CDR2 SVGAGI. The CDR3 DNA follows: TGTGCCAGCAGTCCCGGGGGGACAGGGAACTATGGCTACACCTTC. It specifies CASSPGGTGNYGYTF.

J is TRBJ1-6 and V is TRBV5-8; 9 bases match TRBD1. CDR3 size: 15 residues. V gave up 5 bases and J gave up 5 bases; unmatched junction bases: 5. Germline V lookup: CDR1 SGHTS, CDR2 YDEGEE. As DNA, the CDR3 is TGTGCCAGCAGGGGGGACAGGGAGAATAATTCACCCCTCCACTTT. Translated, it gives CASRGDRENNSPLHF.

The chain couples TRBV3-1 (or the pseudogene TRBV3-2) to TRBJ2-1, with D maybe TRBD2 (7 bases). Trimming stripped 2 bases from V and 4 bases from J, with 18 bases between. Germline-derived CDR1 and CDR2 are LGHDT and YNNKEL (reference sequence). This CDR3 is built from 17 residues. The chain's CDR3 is CASSQFSRGDNYNEQFF. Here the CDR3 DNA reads TGTGCCAGCAGCCAATTTAGTCGGGGGGACAATTACAATGAGCAGTTCTTC.

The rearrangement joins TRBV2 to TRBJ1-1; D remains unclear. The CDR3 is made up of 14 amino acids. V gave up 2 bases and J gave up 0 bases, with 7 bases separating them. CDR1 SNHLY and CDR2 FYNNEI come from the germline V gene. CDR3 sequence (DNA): TGTGCCAGCAGTGAATGGCAGATGAACACTGAAGCTTTCTTT. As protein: CASSEWQMNTEAFF.

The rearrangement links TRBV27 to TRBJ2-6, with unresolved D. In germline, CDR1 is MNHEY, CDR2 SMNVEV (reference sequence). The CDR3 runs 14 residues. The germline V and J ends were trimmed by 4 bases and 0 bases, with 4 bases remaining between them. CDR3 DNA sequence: TGTGCCAGCAGTTCCTCCTCTGGGGCCAACGTCCTGACTTTC. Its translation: CASSSSSGANVLTF.

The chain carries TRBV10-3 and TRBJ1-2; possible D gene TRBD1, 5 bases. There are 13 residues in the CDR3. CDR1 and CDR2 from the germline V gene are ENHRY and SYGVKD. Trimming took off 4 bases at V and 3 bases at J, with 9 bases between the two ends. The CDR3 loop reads CAISAKTDYGYTF. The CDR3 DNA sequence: TGTGCCATCAGTGCCAAGACAGACTATGGCTACACCTTC.

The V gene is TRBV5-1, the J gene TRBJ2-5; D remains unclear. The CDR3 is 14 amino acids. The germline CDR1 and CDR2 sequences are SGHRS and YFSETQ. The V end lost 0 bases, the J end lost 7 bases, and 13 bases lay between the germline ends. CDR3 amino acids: CASSLAESSGTQYF. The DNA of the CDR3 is TGCGCCAGCAGCTTGGCCGAGTCGTCGGGGACCCAGTACTTC.

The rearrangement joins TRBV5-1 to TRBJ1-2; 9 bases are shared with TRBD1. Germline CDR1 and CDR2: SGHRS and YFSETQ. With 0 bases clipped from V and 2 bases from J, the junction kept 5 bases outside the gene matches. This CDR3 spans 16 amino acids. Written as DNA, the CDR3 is TGCGCCAGCAGCTTGGAGAAAGGACAGGGGAACTATGGCTACACCTTC. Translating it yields CASSLEKGQGNYGYTF. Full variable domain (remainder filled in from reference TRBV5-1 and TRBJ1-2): KAGVTQTPRYLIKTRGQQVTLSCSPISGHRSVSWYQQTPGQGLQFLFEYFSETQRNKGNFPGRFSGRQFSNSRSEMNVSTLELGDSALYLCASSLEKGQGNYGYTFGSGTRLTVV.

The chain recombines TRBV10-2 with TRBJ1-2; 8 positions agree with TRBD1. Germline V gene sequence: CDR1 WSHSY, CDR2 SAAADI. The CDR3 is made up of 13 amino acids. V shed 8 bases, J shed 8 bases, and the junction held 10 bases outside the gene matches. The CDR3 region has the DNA TGCGCCAGCTTGGACAGGACAGGGAGCGGCTACACCTTC. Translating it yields CASLDRTGSGYTF.

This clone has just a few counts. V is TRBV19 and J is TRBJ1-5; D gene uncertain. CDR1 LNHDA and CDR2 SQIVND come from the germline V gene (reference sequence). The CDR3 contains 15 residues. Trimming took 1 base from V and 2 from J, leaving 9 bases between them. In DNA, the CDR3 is TGTGCCAGTAGTATAGGTGGAACAGGCAATCAGCCCCAGCATTTT. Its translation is CASSIGGTGNQPQHF.

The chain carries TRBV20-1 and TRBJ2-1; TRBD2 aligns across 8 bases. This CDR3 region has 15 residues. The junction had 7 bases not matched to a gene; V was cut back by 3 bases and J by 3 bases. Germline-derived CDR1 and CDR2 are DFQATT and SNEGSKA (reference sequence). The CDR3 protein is CSASGQRENYNEQFF. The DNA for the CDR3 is TGCAGTGCTAGTGGTCAGCGGGAGAACTACAATGAGCAGTTCTTC.